Below, 10 T cell receptor beta chains from the same sample are listed, as sequenced in a study of cytomegalovirus exposure and HLA in healthy donors. The PCR had 60 Vbeta and 13 Jbeta primers. The method was immunoSEQ multiplex PCR; TCRdb's version includes in-frame clones alone and lacks a portion of them. In the table there are about 120,000 clones, 65% to 80% of which are singletons. The sample taken for sequencing was PBMCs. The receptors shown here come from a man between 18 and 29 years old in good health and CMV-seropositive.

V usage is TRBV19 and J usage is TRBJ1-2, with unresolved D. The CDR3 loop spans 16 amino acids. The ends were cut back, 7 bases at V and 2 bases at J, with 20 bases in the middle. CDR1 and CDR2 from the germline V gene are LNHDA and SQIVND (reference sequence). CDR3 sequence reads: CASTPVGQLENYGYTF. The CDR3 DNA sequence: TGTGCCAGTACCCCAGTTGGGCAGTTAGAAAACTATGGCTACACCTTC.

The V and J genes are TRBV19 and TRBJ1-3; D is possibly TRBD1 (5 bases). This CDR3 comprises 17 residues. CDR1 is LNHDA and CDR2 is SQIVND in the germline V gene (reference sequence). The V and J ends lost 2 bases and 1 base respectively, with 15 bases between them. CDR3 coding DNA: TGTGCCAGTAGTATAATAAGAAGACAGCTGTCTGGAAACACCATATATTTT. Its protein product is CASSIIRRQLSGNTIYF.

The chain links TRBV5-1 to TRBJ2-2, with D perhaps TRBD1 (5 bases). The CDR3 consists of 15 residues. The germline CDR1 and CDR2 sequences are SGHRS and YFSETQ. The ends were cut back, 5 bases at V and 5 bases at J, with 16 bases in the middle. The CDR3 spells CASRLVGARTGELFF. The CDR3 DNA reads TGCGCCAGCAGACTGGTAGGGGCGCGGACCGGGGAGCTGTTTTTT. Filled out from reference TRBV5-1 and TRBJ2-2, the complete variable domain reads KAGVTQTPRYLIKTRGQQVTLSCSPISGHRSVSWYQQTPGQGLQFLFEYFSETQRNKGNFPGRFSGRQFSNSRSEMNVSTLELGDSALYLCASRLVGARTGELFFGEGSRLTVL.

The rearrangement uses TRBV4-2 and TRBJ2-3; tentatively, D is TRBD2 (6 bases). The CDR3 has 14 amino acids. V lost 2 bases and J lost 2, with 8 bases in between. The germline CDR1 and CDR2 sequences are LGHNA and YNFKEQ. CDR3 bases: TGTGCCAGCAGCCAACGGGAGTCCACAGATACGCAGTATTTT. Amino acid sequence: CASSQRESTDTQYF.

The chain has TRBV13 and TRBJ2-1; unclear D gene. The CDR3 covers 11 residues. Germline values: CDR1 PRHDT, CDR2 FYEKMQ (reference sequence). Trimming took 3 bases from V and 9 from J, leaving 6 bases between them. Written as DNA, the CDR3 is TGTGCCAGCAGCTTCGGTCTTGAGCAGTTCTTC. This sequence encodes CASSFGLEQFF.

This rearrangement joins TRBV4-2 to TRBJ2-7, with a possible D match to TRBD2 (6 bases). The CDR3 is made up of 18 amino acids. V lost 0 bases and J 0 bases, leaving 18 bases between the germline ends. Per germline, CDR1 LGHNA and CDR2 YNFKEQ. CDR3 DNA sequence: TGTGCCAGCAGCCAAGAACTAGCCGCGAACTATATCTCCTACGAGCAGTACTTC. It encodes CASSQELAANYISYEQYF.

The CDR3 loop is CASSPVAGGRQTSTDTQYF. CDR3 DNA sequence: TGTGCCAGCTCACCGGTGGCAGGGGGCCGCCAAACTAGCACAGATACGCAGTATTTT. The chain is built from TRBV18 and TRBJ2-3, with TRBD1 identical over 8 bases. Trimming took 3 bases from V and 0 from J; bases not matched to a gene: 14. CDR1 is KGHSH and CDR2 is LQKENI in the germline V gene. The CDR3 consists of 19 residues.

This clone was seen a few times. The chain joins TRBV7-8 to TRBJ1-6, with TRBD1 matching over 9 bases. This CDR3 spans 16 amino acids. Germline loops: CDR1 SGHVS, CDR2 FQNEAQ. The V gene end was trimmed by 4 bases and the J gene end by 12 bases; junction bases not matched to a gene: 13. The CDR3 coding sequence is TGTGCCAGCAGCTATTTCTGGGGACAGGGTGGGAGACCCCTCCACTTT. Translating it yields CASSYFWGQGGRPLHF. The entire variable domain, with the rest obtained from reference TRBV7-8 and TRBJ1-6, is as follows: GAGVSQSPRYKVAKRGQDVALRCDPISGHVSLFWYQQALGQGPEFLTYFQNEAQLDKSGLPSDRFFAERPEGSVSTLKIQRTQQEDSAVYLCASSYFWGQGGRPLHFGNGTRLTVT.

In its sample, this clone was seen a few times. The V gene is TRBV5-6, the J gene TRBJ1-2; perhaps TRBD1 as D (5 bases). Germline assignment: CDR1 SGHDT and CDR2 YYEEEE. Trimming took off 4 bases at V and 6 bases at J, with 22 bases between the two ends. CDR3 length: 16 residues. The CDR3 DNA follows: TGTGCCAGCAGCCCCCAAACTCGGTGGGGGGGGAATGGCTACACCTTC. Its protein is CASSPQTRWGGNGYTF.

A note on this clone: In the same sample, other DNA sequences code for this CDR3. This chain uses TRBV5-4 with TRBJ2-5; D may be TRBD2 (5 bases). The germline V gene encodes CDR1 SGHNT and CDR2 YYREEE (reference sequence). V dropped 0 bases and J dropped 1 base, with 7 bases sitting between them. This CDR3 region has 14 residues. The CDR3 reads CASSLGGGQETQYF. CDR3 DNA: TGTGCCAGCAGCTTGGGTGGAGGCCAAGAGACCCAGTACTTC. The full variable domain, completed using reference TRBV5-4 and TRBJ2-5, is ETGVTQSPTHLIKTRGQQVTLRCSSQSGHNTVSWYQQALGQGPQFIFQYYREEENGRGNFPPRFSGLQFPNYSSELNVNALELDDSALYLCASSLGGGQETQYFGPGTRLLVL.